The clone carrying this T cell receptor (beta chain) was counted ten times or more. Antigen: not known. This specimen comes from a study of tumor-infiltrating lymphocytes in primary liver carcinoma. Study observations and caveats: Overlap between tumor regions exceeded overlap of tumor with adjacent tissue or blood. Merely some 8-24% of top clones spanned all five tumor regions. A significantly higher top-250-clone fraction was recorded for tumors than for blood (p = 0.039).

V was clipped by 1 base and J by 3 bases; unmatched bases: 6. The germline V gene has CDR1 SGHRS and CDR2 YFSETQ. The length of the CDR3 is 15 residues. Total RNA (roughly 0.45 ug) served as template for TCR beta cDNA synthesis primed by a constant-region primer. For TCR beta, libraries were produced by three nested multiplex PCR rounds using slightly modified ARM-PCR. The opening two PCR rounds, around 11 cycles each, paired TRBV1-TRBV30 forward primers with a C-beta reverse primer. From the multiplex PCR reads, TCRdb called clonotypes with MiXCR, one entry per CDR3 protein. Seen here are about 99,000 distinct CDR3 sequences, about 70% observed once, and the top ten hold 9% to 10%. The roughly 19-32 mg bulk tissue piece was not sorted before simultaneous RNA and DNA extraction.

The rearrangement uses TRBV5-1 and TRBJ2-5; 7 positions match TRBD1. The TCR originated in a woman aged 55-69 years with primary liver carcinoma and hepatitis B virus infection. The material sequenced was liver tumor tissue from sampling region 5. Described subset: tumor region T5, tumor centre. The CDR3 sequence: CASSLTNRGEETQYF. The CDR3 nucleotides read TGCGCCAGCAGCTTGACCAACAGGGGTGAAGAGACCCAGTACTTC. Together with reference TRBV5-1 and TRBJ2-5, the CDR3 gives the full variable domain: KAGVTQTPRYLIKTRGQQVTLSCSPISGHRSVSWYQQTPGQGLQFLFEYFSETQRNKGNFPGRFSGRQFSNSRSEMNVSTLELGDSALYLCASSLTNRGEETQYFGPGTRLLVL.